This record covers a single TCR beta chain. The antigen is undetermined. Treatment specified: around 19 received Ad26.COV2.S at low or high dose, single or two shots; 5 received placebo; per-sample allocation not given. At day 63 after the first vaccine or placebo injection, samples were drawn. Donation came from an adult in Boston who was aged 18-55 years. The data were obtained in a study of Ad26.COV2.S vaccination and SARS-CoV-2 variants. This CDR3 spans 13 amino acids. Germline V gene lookup returns CDR1 SGHNT and CDR2 YENEEA. The V end was cut by 6 bases, the J end by 2 bases, with 9 bases between. TCRdb's copy holds only in-frame clones and misses some; the assay was immunoSEQ multiplex PCR. The sample lists a few hundred thousand clones, around 82% seen once, with around 7% in the top ten. Study observations and caveats: While placebo recipients had lower spike-specific TCR breadth, vaccine recipients had more. The study found similar non-spike TCR breadth in vaccine and placebo recipients.

The source of this sequence is a person aged 18-65 years who received the Ad26.COV2.S COVID-19 vaccine or a placebo. The source was peripheral blood, collected in a trial of Ad26.COV2.S vaccine versus placebo. The chain joins TRBV11-3 to TRBJ2-3; D perhaps matches TRBD1 (6 bases). CDR3 bases: TGTGCCAGCAGGACAGGTAACACAGATACGCAGTATTTT. Its protein is CASRTGNTDTQYF.